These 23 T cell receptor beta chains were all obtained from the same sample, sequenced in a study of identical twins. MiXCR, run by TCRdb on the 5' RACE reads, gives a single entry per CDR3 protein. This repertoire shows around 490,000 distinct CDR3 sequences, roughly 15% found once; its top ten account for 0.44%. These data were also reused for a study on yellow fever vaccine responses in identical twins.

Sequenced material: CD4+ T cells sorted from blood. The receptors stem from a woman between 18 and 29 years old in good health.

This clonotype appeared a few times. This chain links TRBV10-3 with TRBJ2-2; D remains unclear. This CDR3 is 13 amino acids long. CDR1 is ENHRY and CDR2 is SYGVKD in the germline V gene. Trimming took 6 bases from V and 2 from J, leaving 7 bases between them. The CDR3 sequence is CAIRLDNTGELFF. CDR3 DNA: TGTGCCATCAGATTGGACAACACCGGGGAGCTGTTTTTT.

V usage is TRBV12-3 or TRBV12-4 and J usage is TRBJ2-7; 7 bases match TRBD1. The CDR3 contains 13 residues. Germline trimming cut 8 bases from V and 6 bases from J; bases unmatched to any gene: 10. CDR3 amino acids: CASCPRQGGEQYF. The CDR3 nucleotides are TGTGCCAGCTGCCCCCGACAGGGTGGCGAGCAGTACTTC.

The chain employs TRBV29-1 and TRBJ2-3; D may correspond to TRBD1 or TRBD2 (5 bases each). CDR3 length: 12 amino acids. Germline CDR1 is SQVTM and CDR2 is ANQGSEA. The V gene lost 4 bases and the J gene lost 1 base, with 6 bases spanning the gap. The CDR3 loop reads CSVGDRTDTQYF. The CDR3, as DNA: TGCAGCGTTGGGGACCGCACAGATACGCAGTATTTT.

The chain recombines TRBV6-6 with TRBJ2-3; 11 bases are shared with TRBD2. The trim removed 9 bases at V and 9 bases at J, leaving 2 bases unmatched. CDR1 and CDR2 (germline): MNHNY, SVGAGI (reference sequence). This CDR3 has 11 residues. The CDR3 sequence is CASSGGATQYF. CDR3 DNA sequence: TGTGCCAGTAGCGGGGGGGCGACGCAGTATTTT.

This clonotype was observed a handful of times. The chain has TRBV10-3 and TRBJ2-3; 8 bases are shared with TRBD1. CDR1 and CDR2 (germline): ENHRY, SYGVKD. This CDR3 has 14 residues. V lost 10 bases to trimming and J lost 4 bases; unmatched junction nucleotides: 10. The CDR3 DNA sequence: TGTGCCACGGACACGACAGGGGCCCCAGATACGCAGTATTTT. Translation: CATDTTGAPDTQYF.

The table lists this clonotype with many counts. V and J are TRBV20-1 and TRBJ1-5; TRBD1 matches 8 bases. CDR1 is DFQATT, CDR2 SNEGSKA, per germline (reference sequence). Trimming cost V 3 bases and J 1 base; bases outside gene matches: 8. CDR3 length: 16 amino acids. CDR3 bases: TGCAGTGCTAGGGACCGACGACAGGGGAGCAATCAGCCCCAGCATTTT. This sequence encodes CSARDRRQGSNQPQHF.

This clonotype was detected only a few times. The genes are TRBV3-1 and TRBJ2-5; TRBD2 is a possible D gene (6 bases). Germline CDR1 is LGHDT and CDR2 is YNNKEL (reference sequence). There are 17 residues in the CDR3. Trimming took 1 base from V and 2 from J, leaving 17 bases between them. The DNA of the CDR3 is TGTGCCAGCAGCCAAGGAGGACTACCAAACCTACAAGAGACCCAGTACTTC. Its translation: CASSQGGLPNLQETQYF.

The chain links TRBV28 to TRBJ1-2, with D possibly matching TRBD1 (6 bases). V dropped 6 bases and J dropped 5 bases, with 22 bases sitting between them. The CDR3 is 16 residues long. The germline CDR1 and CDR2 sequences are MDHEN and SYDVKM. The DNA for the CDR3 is TGTGCCAGCAGCGGGAATCCCGGACAGTCGCTGTATGGCTACACCTTC. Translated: CASSGNPGQSLYGYTF.

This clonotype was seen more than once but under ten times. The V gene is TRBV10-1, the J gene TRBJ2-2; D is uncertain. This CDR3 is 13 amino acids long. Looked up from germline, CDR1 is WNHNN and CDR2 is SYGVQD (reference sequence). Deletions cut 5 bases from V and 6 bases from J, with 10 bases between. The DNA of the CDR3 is TGCGCCAGCAGTCTCCCTGGGGCCGGGGAGCTGTTTTTT. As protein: CASSLPGAGELFF.

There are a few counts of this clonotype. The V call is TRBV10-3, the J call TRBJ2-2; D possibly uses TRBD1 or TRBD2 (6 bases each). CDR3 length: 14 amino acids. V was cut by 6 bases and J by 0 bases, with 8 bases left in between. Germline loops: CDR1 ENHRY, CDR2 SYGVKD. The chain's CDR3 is CAIRGGSNTGELFF. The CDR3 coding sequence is TGTGCCATCAGAGGGGGGTCGAACACCGGGGAGCTGTTTTTT.

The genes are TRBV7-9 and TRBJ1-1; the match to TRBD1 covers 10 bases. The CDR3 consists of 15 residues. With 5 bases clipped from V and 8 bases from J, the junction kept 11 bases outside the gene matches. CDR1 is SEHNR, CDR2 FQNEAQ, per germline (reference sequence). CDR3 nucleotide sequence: TGTGCCAGCAGCAATTCCGGGACAGGGGTGACGGAAGCTTTCTTT. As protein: CASSNSGTGVTEAFF.

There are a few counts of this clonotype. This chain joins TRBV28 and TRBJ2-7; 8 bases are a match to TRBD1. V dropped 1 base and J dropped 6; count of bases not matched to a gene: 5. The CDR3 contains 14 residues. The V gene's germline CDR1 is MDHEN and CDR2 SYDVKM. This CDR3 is CASSLSTTGAEQYV. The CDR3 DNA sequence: TGTGCCAGCAGTTTATCAACGACAGGGGCCGAGCAGTACGTC.

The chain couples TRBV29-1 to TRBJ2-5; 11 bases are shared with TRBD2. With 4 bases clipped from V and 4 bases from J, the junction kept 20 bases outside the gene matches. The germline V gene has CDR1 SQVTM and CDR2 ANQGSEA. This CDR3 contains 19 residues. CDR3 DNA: TGCAGCGTTGTAGAAACGACGGGACTAGCGGCATCCCTGGGAGAGACCCAGTACTTC. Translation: CSVVETTGLAASLGETQYF.

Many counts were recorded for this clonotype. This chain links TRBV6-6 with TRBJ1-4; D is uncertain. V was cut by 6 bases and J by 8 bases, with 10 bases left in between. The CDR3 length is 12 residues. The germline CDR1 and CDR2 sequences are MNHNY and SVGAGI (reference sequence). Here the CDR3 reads CASSTIGEKLFF. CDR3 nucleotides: TGTGCCAGCAGCACGATCGGGGAAAAACTGTTTTTT.

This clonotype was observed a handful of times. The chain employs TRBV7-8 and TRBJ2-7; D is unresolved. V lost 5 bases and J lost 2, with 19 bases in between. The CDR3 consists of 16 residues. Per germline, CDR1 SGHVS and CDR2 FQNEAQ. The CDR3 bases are TGTGCCAGCAGCCCCCGTGTGGGCATCCTAGCCTACGAGCAGTACGTC. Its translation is CASSPRVGILAYEQYV.

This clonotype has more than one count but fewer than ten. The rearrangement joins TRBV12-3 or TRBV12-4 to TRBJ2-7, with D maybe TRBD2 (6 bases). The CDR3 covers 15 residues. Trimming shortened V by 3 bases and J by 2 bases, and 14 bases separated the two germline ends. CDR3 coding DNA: TGTGCCAGCAGTTTCTGGCGGGGCATCCCCTACGAGCAGTACTTC. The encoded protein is CASSFWRGIPYEQYF.

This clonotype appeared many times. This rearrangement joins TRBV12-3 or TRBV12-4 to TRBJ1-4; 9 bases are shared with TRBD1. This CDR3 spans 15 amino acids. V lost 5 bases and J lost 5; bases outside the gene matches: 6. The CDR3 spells CASSITGGQNEKLFF. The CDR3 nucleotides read TGTGCCAGCAGTATCACAGGGGGCCAAAATGAAAAACTGTTTTTT.

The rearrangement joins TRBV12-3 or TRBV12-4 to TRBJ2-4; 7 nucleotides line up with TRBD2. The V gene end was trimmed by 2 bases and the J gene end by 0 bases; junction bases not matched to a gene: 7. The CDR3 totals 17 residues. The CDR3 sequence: CASSLLGEGLAKNIQYF. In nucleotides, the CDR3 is TGTGCCAGCAGTTTACTGGGGGAGGGACTAGCCAAAAACATTCAGTACTTC.

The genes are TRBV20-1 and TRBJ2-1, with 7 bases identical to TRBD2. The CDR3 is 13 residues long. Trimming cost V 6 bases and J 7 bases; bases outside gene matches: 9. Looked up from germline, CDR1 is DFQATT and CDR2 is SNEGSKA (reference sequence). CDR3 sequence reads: CSAPRGSGNEQFF. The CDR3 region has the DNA TGCAGTGCCCCCCGGGGTAGCGGGAATGAGCAGTTCTTC.

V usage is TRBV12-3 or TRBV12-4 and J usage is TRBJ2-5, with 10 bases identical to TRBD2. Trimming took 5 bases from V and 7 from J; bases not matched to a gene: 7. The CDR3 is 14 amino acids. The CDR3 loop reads CASSGSGRAGTQYF. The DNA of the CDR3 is TGTGCCAGCAGTGGAAGCGGGAGGGCCGGGACCCAGTACTTC.

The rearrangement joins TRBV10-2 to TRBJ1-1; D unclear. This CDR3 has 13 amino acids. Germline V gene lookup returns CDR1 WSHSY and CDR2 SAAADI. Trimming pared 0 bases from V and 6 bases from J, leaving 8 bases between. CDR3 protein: CASSESKGSEAFF. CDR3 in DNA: TGCGCCAGCAGTGAGTCGAAAGGATCTGAAGCTTTCTTT.

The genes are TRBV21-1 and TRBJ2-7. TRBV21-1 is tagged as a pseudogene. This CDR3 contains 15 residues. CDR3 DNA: TGTGCCAGCAGAAAACAGGAAAATCCTACCTACGAGCAGTACGTC. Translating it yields CASRKQENPTYEQYV.

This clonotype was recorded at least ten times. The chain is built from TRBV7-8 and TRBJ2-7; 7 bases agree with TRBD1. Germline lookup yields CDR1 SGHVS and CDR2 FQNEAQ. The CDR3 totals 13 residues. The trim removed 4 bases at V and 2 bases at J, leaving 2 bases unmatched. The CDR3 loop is CASSSGQTYEQYF. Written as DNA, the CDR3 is TGTGCCAGCAGCTCGGGACAGACCTACGAGCAGTACTTC.